The sequence of this T cell receptor (beta chain) was determined in a study of CD8 T cells in Susac syndrome. V shed 6 bases, J shed 0 bases, and the junction held 5 bases outside the gene matches. The CDR3 runs to 15 residues. With random hexamers, about 0.5 to 1 ug RNA was reverse transcribed. An immunoSEQ multiplex PCR generated amplified TCR beta CDR3 products spanning 54 Vbeta and 13 Jbeta. TCRdb fed the immunoSEQ multiplex PCR reads into MiXCR, producing one record per CDR3 protein. The data hold 400,000 or so distinct CDR3 sequences, with approximately 85% observed a single time. Blood CD8+ and CD4+ T cells underwent high-throughput TCR beta sequencing. The multiple sclerosis controls, all treatment-naive patients, had relapsing-remitting disease that was stable or active. TEMRA cells were FACS-enriched, unlike CD8+ and CD4+ T cells, which were negatively isolated.

This clonotype was sampled from a human donor with multiple sclerosis. The J gene is TRBJ2-5, the V gene TRBV12-3 or TRBV12-4; 9 nucleotides agree with TRBD1. Material for sequencing was CD8+ T cells from PBMCs. This chain's CDR3 is CASSSGQGYQETQYF. CDR3 nucleotide sequence: TGTGCCAGCAGCTCGGGACAGGGATACCAAGAGACCCAGTACTTC.